The present TCR beta chain was sequenced within a study of blood T cell repertoires in COVID-19. About the research overall: From T cells, B-cell-depleted T cells, or PBMCs came the material, which was cDNA or gDNA.

No more than 2 weeks before study entry, exposed participants had met a case of COVID-19. In the study's own analysis: Estimation of nucleated cell counts was performed using reference gene primer amplification. The table came from immunoSEQ multiplex PCR; TCRdb's copy has only in-frame clones and leaves some out. V and J calls plus clone size are reproduced from that table; the DNA served to infer D and trimming. Counted here are about 320,000 clones, over 90% occurring once; the ten biggest clones make up 3.9%. The receptor was isolated from a woman aged 25 to 39 who had been exposed to COVID-19. Material for sequencing was PBMCs or T cells enriched from blood (not recorded which).

CDR3 nucleotides: TGTGCCAGCAGCTTTCAGTATCTCTATGGCTACACCTTC. It is translated as CASSFQYLYGYTF. J is TRBJ1-2 and V is TRBV7-8, with no clear D. Trimming pared 3 bases from V and 4 bases from J, leaving 9 bases between. This CDR3 has 13 amino acids. Germline V CDR1 and CDR2: SGHVS, FQNEAQ.